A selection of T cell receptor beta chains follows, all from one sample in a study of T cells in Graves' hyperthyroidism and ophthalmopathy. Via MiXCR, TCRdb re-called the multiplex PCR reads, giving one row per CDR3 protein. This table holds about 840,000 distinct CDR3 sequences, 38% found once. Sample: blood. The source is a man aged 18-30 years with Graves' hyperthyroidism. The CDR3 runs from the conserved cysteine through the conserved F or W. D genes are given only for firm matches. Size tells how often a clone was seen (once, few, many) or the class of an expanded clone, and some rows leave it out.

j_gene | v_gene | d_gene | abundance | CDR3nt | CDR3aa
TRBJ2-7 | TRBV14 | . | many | TGTGCCAGCAGCCTACCTACTAGTCCTTACGAGCAGTACTTC | CASSLPTSPYEQYF
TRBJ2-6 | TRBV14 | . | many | TGTGCCAGCAGCCCAACATACTCTGGGGCCAACGTCCTGACTTTC | CASSPTYSGANVLTF
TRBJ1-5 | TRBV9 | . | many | TGTGCCAGCAGCGTAGGGCAGAACTATCAGCCCCAGCATTTT | CASSVGQNYQPQHF
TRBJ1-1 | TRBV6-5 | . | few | TGTGCCAGCAGTTACTCGATCACGCGGGGCACTGAAGCTTTCTTT | CASSYSITRGTEAFF
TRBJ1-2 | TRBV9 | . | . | TGTGCCAGCACGGACAACGAGTGGAGAAATGGCTACACCTTC | CASTDNEWRNGYTF
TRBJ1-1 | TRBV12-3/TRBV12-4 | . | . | TGTGCCAGCAGTGTTCAGGGGATGAGCACTGAAGCTTTCTTT | CASSVQGMSTEAFF
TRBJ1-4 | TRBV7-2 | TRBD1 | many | TGTGCCAGCAGCTCACAGGGGGGTGCAACTAATGAAAAACTGTTTTTT | CASSSQGGATNEKLFF
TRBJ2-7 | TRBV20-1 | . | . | TGCAGTGCCGGGGGAGACTCCACTCTATACGAGCAGTACTTC | CSAGGDSTLYEQYF
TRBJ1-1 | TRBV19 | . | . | TGTGCCAGCTCCCGCGGGGGGGGTATGAACACTGAAGCCTTCTTT | CASSRGGGMNTEAFF
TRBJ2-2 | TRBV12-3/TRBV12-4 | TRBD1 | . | TGTGCCAGCAGTCCAGGACAGGGGCACCGGGAGCTGTTTTTT | CASSPGQGHRELFF
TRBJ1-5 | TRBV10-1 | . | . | TGCGCCAGCAGTGAGTCGATGGAACAGCCCCAGCATTTT | CASSESMEQPQHF
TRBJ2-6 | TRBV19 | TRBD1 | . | TGTGCCAGTAGTGTACAGGGGTTAGGGGCCAACGTCCTGACTTTC | CASSVQGLGANVLTF
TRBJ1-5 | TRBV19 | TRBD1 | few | TGTGCCAGTAGTATAGGTCCCACAGGGGGAAAGGGAATCAAGCCCCAGCATTTT | CASSIGPTGGKGIKPQHF
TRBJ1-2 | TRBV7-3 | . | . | TGTGCCAGCAGCTTAACGTCACAGACCGCTGGCTACACCTTC | CASSLTSQTAGYTF
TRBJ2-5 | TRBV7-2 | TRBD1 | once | TGTGCCAGCTCATCCCGACAGGGGGTCCAAGAGACCCAGTACTTC | CASSSRQGVQETQYF
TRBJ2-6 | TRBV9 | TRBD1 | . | TGTGCCAGCAGCGTAGGGGACAGGTTGTTGGGCCTGACTTTC | CASSVGDRLLGLTF
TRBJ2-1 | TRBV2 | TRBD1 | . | TGTGCCAGTTCGGGACAGGGTTACAATGAGCAGTTCTTC | CASSGQGYNEQFF
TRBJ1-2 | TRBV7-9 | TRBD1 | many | TGTGCCAGCCCTCGGCAGGGGGCAGAGGGCTACACCTTC | CASPRQGAEGYTF
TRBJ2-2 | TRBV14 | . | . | TGTGCCAGCAGCCACGTCCAGCTAGCGCCCCACACCGGGGAGCTGTTTTTT | CASSHVQLAPHTGELFF
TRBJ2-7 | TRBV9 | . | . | TGTGCCAGCAGCGGCGGGACCGTGCTAGGAGCCAAGCAGTACTTC | CASSGGTVLGAKQYF
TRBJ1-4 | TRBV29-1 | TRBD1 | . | TGCAGCGTTGAAGAAGGGGACAGCGGCGAAAAACTGTTTTTT | CSVEEGDSGEKLFF
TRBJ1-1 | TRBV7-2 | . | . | TGTGCCAGCAGCCTGCGACAACAGGGCAACACTGAAGCTTTCTTT | CASSLRQQGNTEAFF
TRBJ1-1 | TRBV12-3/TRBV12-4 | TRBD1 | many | TGTGCCAGCAGCTTACAGGGGGCTTCTGAAGCTTTCTTT | CASSLQGASEAFF
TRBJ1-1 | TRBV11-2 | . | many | TGTGCCAGCACTCGACAGGCCACGAACACTGAAGCTTTCTTT | CASTRQATNTEAFF
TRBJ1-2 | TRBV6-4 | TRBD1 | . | TGTGCCAGCAGTGATTCCCCCGGGGCAGGGGGGTACACCTTC | CASSDSPGAGGYTF
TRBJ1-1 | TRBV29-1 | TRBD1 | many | TGCAGCGCCGAGGGGACAGGGCGGAACACTGAAGCTTTCTTT | CSAEGTGRNTEAFF
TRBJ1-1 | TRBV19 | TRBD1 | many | TGTGCCAGTGAGACAGGGTATGGGGCTGAAGCTTTCTTT | CASETGYGAEAFF
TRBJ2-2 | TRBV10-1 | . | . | TGCGCCAGCAGTGACAGGACAGCGAACACCGGGGAGCTGTTTTTT | CASSDRTANTGELFF
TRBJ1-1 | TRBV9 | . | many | TGTGCCAGCAGCGTCGGCTGGGAGAACACTGAAGCTTTCTTT | CASSVGWENTEAFF
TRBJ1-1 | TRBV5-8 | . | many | TGTGCCAGCAGCTTGGGAGCTGGGCCGGCGACTGAAGCTTTCTTT | CASSLGAGPATEAFF
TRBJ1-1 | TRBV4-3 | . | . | TGCGCCAGCAGCCAAATTAGACCGAACACTGAAGCTTTCTTT | CASSQIRPNTEAFF
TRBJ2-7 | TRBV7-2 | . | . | TGTGCCAGCAGCTTAGCCGGGACCCACGAGCAGTACTTC | CASSLAGTHEQYF
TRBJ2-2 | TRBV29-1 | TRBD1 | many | TGCAGCGTTGACTTTCCGGACAGGGCATCCGGGGAGCTGTTTTTT | CSVDFPDRASGELFF
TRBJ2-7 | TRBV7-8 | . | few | TGTGCCAGCAGCGCCAGACTGTCTGCCTACGAGCAGTACTTC | CASSARLSAYEQYF
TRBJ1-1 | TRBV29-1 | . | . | TGCAGCCTGCGGGGAGATGGGACTGAAGCTTTCTTT | CSLRGDGTEAFF
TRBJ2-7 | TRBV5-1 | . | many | TGCGCCAGCAGGAACGATTACGAGCAGTACTTC | CASRNDYEQYF
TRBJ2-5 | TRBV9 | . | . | TGTGCCAGCAGCCGAGTAGGGGCCCAAGAGACCCAGTACTTC | CASSRVGAQETQYF
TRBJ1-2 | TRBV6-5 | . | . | TGTGCCAGCAGTTACTCGATATCCCAATCGGACAGCCACTATGGCTACACCTTC | CASSYSISQSDSHYGYTF
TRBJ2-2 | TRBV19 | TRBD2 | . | TGTGCCAGTCGGGGACTAGCGGAGAACACCGGGGAGCTGTTTTTT | CASRGLAENTGELFF
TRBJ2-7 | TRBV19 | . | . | TGTGCCAGTAGTACCGGGCGGCCCGGGTACGAGCAGTACTTC | CASSTGRPGYEQYF
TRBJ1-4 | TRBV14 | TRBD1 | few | TGTGCCAGCAGCTCCGCCCTTCTGACAGGGGGGATTGAAAAACTGTTTTTT | CASSSALLTGGIEKLFF